Included here is one TCR beta chain sequence, with context. Antigen specificity is unknown. This sample was taken from a study of shared clonotypes between healthy human individuals. Study-level information: Per donor, three plates held CD4 naive cells, three held CD4 memory, two held CD8 naive and one held CD8 memory. The study's findings and limits: Unshared clonotypes carried lower generation probabilities than those common to all four donors.

Sequencing was performed with immunoSEQ multiplex PCR; in TCRdb, only in-frame clones are kept and a portion is missing. Here the sample spans some 2.4 million clones, approximately 93% being singletons. Germline assignment: CDR1 SGHRS and CDR2 YFSETQ. This CDR3 comprises 15 residues. Trimming took off 3 bases at V and 2 bases at J, with 14 bases between the two ends. Healthy HIV-negative adults with no recent acute infections or vaccinations were recruited as donors. Adults of Caucasian background living in Nashville, Tennessee made up all donors. The sequenced sample consisted of naive CD4+ T cells from PBMCs. Described subset: CD45RA+ positively selected. The receptor comes from a man between 18 and 29 years old in good health. Some clones in this sample may be carry-over from other donors' samples. The V and J genes are TRBV5-1 and TRBJ2-5; D assignment may be TRBD1 or TRBD2 (6 bases each). CDR3 DNA sequence: TGCGCCAGCAGCTGGGGGGCGTCGGGACAAGAGACCCAGTACTTC. Translated, it gives CASSWGASGQETQYF. The variable domain in full, with the rest retrieved from reference TRBV5-1 and TRBJ2-5, is KAGVTQTPRYLIKTRGQQVTLSCSPISGHRSVSWYQQTPGQGLQFLFEYFSETQRNKGNFPGRFSGRQFSNSRSEMNVSTLELGDSALYLCASSWGASGQETQYFGPGTRLLVL.